This is a list of T cell receptor beta chains from one sample in a study of T-cell reconstitution after alpha-beta-depleted transplantation in children. Via MiXCR, TCRdb re-called the PCR reads, giving one row per CDR3 protein. The sample lists around 340,000 distinct CDR3 sequences, 10% to 15% seen once, with approximately 4.3% in the top ten. Source: PBMCs, taken from the stem cell graft. Receptor source: a human donor who donated a stem cell graft to a child with Fanconi anemia. CDR3s include the opening cysteine and the closing phenylalanine or tryptophan. A D gene is named only where the DNA matches it firmly. Size tells how often a clone was seen (once, few, many) or the class of an expanded clone, and some rows leave it out.

clone size: few; D gene: .; V gene: TRBV28; J gene: TRBJ1-1; CDR3 protein: CASSFQRYTEAFF; CDR3 DNA: TGTGCCAGCAGTTTTCAGAGGTACACTGAAGCTTTCTTT
clone size: .; D gene: .; V gene: TRBV7-2; J gene: TRBJ1-2; CDR3 protein: CASSTPGPSGYGYTF; CDR3 DNA: TGTGCCAGCAGCACGCCGGGACCCAGCGGCTATGGCTACACCTTC
clone size: many; D gene: .; V gene: TRBV7-9; J gene: TRBJ2-1; CDR3 protein: CASSTKDEQFF; CDR3 DNA: TGTGCCAGCAGCACAAAAGATGAGCAGTTCTTC
clone size: .; D gene: TRBD2; V gene: TRBV7-2; J gene: TRBJ2-5; CDR3 protein: CASSPRGAGGRETQYF; CDR3 DNA: TGTGCCAGCAGCCCCCGGGGAGCGGGGGGGCGGGAGACCCAGTACTTC
clone size: few; D gene: .; V gene: TRBV27; J gene: TRBJ2-1; CDR3 protein: CASSFLASRTFNEQFF; CDR3 DNA: TGTGCCAGCAGTTTTCTGGCCTCCCGGACGTTCAATGAGCAGTTCTTC
clone size: .; D gene: TRBD1; V gene: TRBV5-4; J gene: TRBJ2-1; CDR3 protein: CASSPTGGFLGNEQFF; CDR3 DNA: TGTGCCAGCAGCCCTACAGGGGGCTTCTTGGGCAATGAGCAGTTCTTC
clone size: many; D gene: .; V gene: TRBV12-3/TRBV12-4; J gene: TRBJ1-2; CDR3 protein: CASSLVGHGGYTF; CDR3 DNA: TGTGCCAGCAGTTTAGTGGGGCACGGAGGCTACACCTTC
clone size: many; D gene: .; V gene: TRBV4-2; J gene: TRBJ2-6; CDR3 protein: CASSHNSGANVLTF; CDR3 DNA: TGTGCCAGCAGCCACAACTCTGGGGCCAACGTCCTGACTTTC
clone size: .; D gene: .; V gene: TRBV7-9; J gene: TRBJ2-1; CDR3 protein: CASSLNLGGNEQFF; CDR3 DNA: TGTGCCAGCAGCCTTAACCTCGGGGGCAATGAGCAGTTCTTC
clone size: .; D gene: .; V gene: TRBV25-1; J gene: TRBJ2-7; CDR3 protein: CASSPARWHEQYF; CDR3 DNA: TGTGCCAGCAGCCCCGCCCGGTGGCACGAGCAGTACTTC
clone size: .; D gene: TRBD2; V gene: TRBV7-6; J gene: TRBJ2-7; CDR3 protein: CASSLVAGGGGEQYF; CDR3 DNA: TGTGCCAGCAGCTTAGTCGCGGGAGGGGGTGGCGAGCAGTACTTC
clone size: few; D gene: .; V gene: TRBV20-1; J gene: TRBJ1-2; CDR3 protein: CSATRGLTPRGDYGYTF; CDR3 DNA: TGCAGTGCTACTCGTGGCTTGACCCCCAGAGGGGACTATGGCTACACCTTC
clone size: many; D gene: .; V gene: TRBV5-4; J gene: TRBJ2-5; CDR3 protein: CASSSRDSATQYF; CDR3 DNA: TGTGCCAGCAGCTCAAGGGACTCGGCGACCCAGTACTTC
clone size: many; D gene: .; V gene: TRBV28; J gene: TRBJ1-2; CDR3 protein: CASSPSGAEANYGYTF; CDR3 DNA: TGTGCCAGCAGTCCTTCAGGGGCCGAAGCTAACTATGGCTACACCTTC